This T cell receptor (beta chain) was recovered during a study of blood T cell repertoires in COVID-19 (dated by TCRdb to about 2020). Regarding the research as a whole: Collaborator samples came from the United States, Italy and Spain and covered acute and convalescent phases of COVID-19. The repertoires were released in a freely available public database meant as a resource for research on the immune response to SARS-CoV-2. Samples were obtained from the ongoing ImmuneRACE study (first 160 participants) and from about 1,300 subjects provided by 6 global collaborators. Nearly every sample came with metadata listing a de-identified subject ID, COVID-19 status, age in years and sex. Subjects who had been exposed to COVID-19, were actively infected with it, or had recovered from it provided the deeply sampled blood TCRbeta repertoires that made up the dataset. Where available, HLA class I and class II types were taken from metadata supplied by the sample provider and were not determined by assay-based typing. The material from the prospective study consisted of cDNA or gDNA derived from T cells, B-cell-depleted T cells, or PBMCs. The full study reports these points: Clinical and demographic metadata were provided uncurated, with the amount varying by source and participant.

TCRbeta CDR3 regions were amplified from genomic DNA by means of the immunoSEQ Assay, a bias-controlled multiplex PCR. As for the authors' bioinformatics: Within the assay, amplification of reference gene primers was used to estimate how many nucleated cells each sample contained. Sequence reads were collapsed and filtered to measure the absolute abundance of every unique TCRbeta CDR3 rearrangement. For each sample, productive Simpson clonality was calculated by taking the square root of Simpson's diversity index across productive rearrangements. TCRdb obtained this table from immuneACCESS and retained in-frame rearrangements with V and J assigned. These tables miss some clones; where compared with another copy, unresolved V genes account for less than half of the shortfall, and the remainder is unexplained. D and trimming come from the DNA, and the V and J calls and clone size come from that table. Within this sample are under 300,000 clones, with roughly nine tenths of them counted one time only. Of the sample, under 6.5% falls within the top ten clones.

From a lookup of the germline V gene, CDR1 and CDR2 are MNHEY and SVGEGT. V is shortened by 2 bases, J by 2 bases, and the region joining them spans 21 bases. The CDR3 goes from the cysteine to the phenylalanine over 18 residues. The read is trimmed to its CDR3 DNA, 54 bases read in frame from base 1. Remarks on this clone: Its target antigen remains unknown. No qualities accompany the bases; no much larger clone lies one base away.

Each collaborating institution followed its own protocols to collect whole blood in K2EDTA tubes. For TCRbeta analysis, collaborator samples were shipped as frozen whole blood, as isolated PBMCs, or as DNA extracted from either sample type. The sequencing sample was made of peripheral blood. The receptor was derived from a man aged 60 to 69 with acute or convalescent COVID-19. This chain joins TRBV6-2 or TRBV6-3 to TRBJ2-5; the D gene is perhaps TRBD1, on 6 matching bases. For the CDR3, the sequence is CASSYPVGQNLLQETQYF. The sequence in DNA is TGTGCCAGCAGTTACCCAGTCGGACAGAACCTTCTTCAAGAGACCCAGTACTTC.